This T cell receptor (beta chain) was sequenced for a study of cytomegalovirus exposure and HLA in healthy donors. Points from the study as a whole: In vitro, three CMV-associated chains proved specific for CMV antigens.

Here immunoSEQ multiplex PCR was the method, and the copy in TCRdb shows in-frame clones only, minus some. The sample has some 90,000 clones, around 96% seen once. Details on this clone: Its antigen is currently unknown.

CDR1 and CDR2 from the germline V gene are GTSNPN and SVGIG (reference sequence). The CDR3 loop spans 15 amino acids. V was pared by 3 bases and J by 1 base, with 16 bases between. The donors were in the approximately 120-subject validation cohort; that cohort was separate from the 666-subject first cohort. The receptor's source is a young man in good health and CMV-seronegative. Sequenced sample: PBMCs. The rearrangement links TRBV30 to TRBJ2-7, with D perhaps TRBD1 (5 bases). In DNA, the CDR3 is TGTGCCTGGAGGCGCTTCAGGGTCCTATCCTACGAGCAGTACTTC. It translates to CAWRRFRVLSYEQYF.